These 9 T cell receptor beta chains came from one sample sequenced in a study of blood T cell repertoires in COVID-19. The method was immunoSEQ multiplex PCR; TCRdb's version includes in-frame clones alone and lacks a portion of them. Of about 160,000 clones detected, around 84% appear once; the ten largest clones hold approximately 6%. The sample comprised PBMCs or T cells enriched from blood (not recorded which). The receptors stem from a man between 35 and 55 years old who had recovered from COVID-19.

The chain employs TRBV15 and TRBJ2-5; TRBD1 might be the D (5 bases). V was pared by 1 base and J by 5 bases, with 8 bases between. Looked up from germline, CDR1 is LNHNV and CDR2 is YYDKDF (reference sequence). This CDR3 has 13 amino acids. The CDR3 DNA reads as TGTGCCACCAGCAGAGTTGGGGCGGAGACCCAGTACTTC. Translation: CATSRVGAETQYF.

The V and J genes are TRBV19 and TRBJ2-1; the D gene is possibly TRBD2 (6 bases). This CDR3 spans 16 amino acids. Per the germline V gene, CDR1 is LNHDA and CDR2 is SQIVND (reference sequence). Trimming stripped 3 bases from V and 3 bases from J, with 15 bases between. CDR3 amino acids: CASSIGGTPNYNEQFF. CDR3 coding DNA: TGTGCCAGTAGTATTGGGGGGACTCCAAACTACAATGAGCAGTTCTTC. Together with reference TRBV19 and TRBJ2-1, the CDR3 gives the full variable domain: DGGITQSPKYLFRKEGQNVTLSCEQNLNHDAMYWYRQDPGQGLRLIYYSQIVNDFQKGDIAEGYSVSREKKESFPLTVTSAQKNPTAFYLCASSIGGTPNYNEQFFGPGTRLTVL.

The chain links TRBV5-1 to TRBJ2-5; a possible D gene is TRBD1 (6 bases). V lost 2 bases, J lost 0 bases, and 14 bases lay in between. The germline V gene encodes CDR1 SGHRS and CDR2 YFSETQ. This CDR3 is built from 16 residues. As DNA, the CDR3 is TGCGCCAGCAGCTTTGGTCCAGGGGCAAACCAAGAGACCCAGTACTTC. Its translation is CASSFGPGANQETQYF.

The chain links TRBV6-5 to TRBJ1-1, with no clear D. This CDR3 region has 14 residues. V was trimmed by 4 bases and J by 4 bases, leaving 13 bases between them. Germline CDR1 reads MNHEY; CDR2 reads SVGAGI. CDR3 loop: CASSSALELTEAFF. CDR3 bases: TGTGCCAGCAGTTCTGCCTTAGAGCTCACTGAAGCTTTCTTT.

This clone has a single count. Other DNA sequences from this sample encode an identical CDR3 as well. The chain links TRBV7-3 to TRBJ2-5, with D unresolved. The CDR3 consists of 13 residues. Germline V lookup: CDR1 SGHTA, CDR2 FQGTGA. V was pared by 2 bases and J by 1 base, with 5 bases between. CDR3 DNA sequence: TGTGCCAGCAGCTTAGGCCTCCAAGAGACCCAGTACTTC. It specifies CASSLGLQETQYF.

CDR3: CASSNTRVLNTEAFF. CDR3 DNA: TGTGCCAGTAGTAACACCAGGGTCTTGAACACTGAAGCTTTCTTT. The chain combines TRBV19 with TRBJ1-1; tentative D call: TRBD1 (5 bases). Germline lookup yields CDR1 LNHDA and CDR2 SQIVND (reference sequence). The CDR3 runs 15 residues. Trimming took 4 bases from V and 0 from J, leaving 12 bases between them.

This chain uses TRBV30 with TRBJ1-2; 8 bases agree with TRBD1. The CDR3 spans 19 residues. The ends lost 6 bases at V and 8 bases at J; junction bases unmatched: 29. Germline lookup yields CDR1 GTSNPN and CDR2 SVGIG (reference sequence). CDR3 sequence (DNA): TGTGCCTGTACCTCGCAGGGGGCCCGAGTGATGTCTCGGGTCTACGGCTACACCTTC. Encoded protein: CACTSQGARVMSRVYGYTF. Complete variable domain (other parts from reference TRBV30 and TRBJ1-2): SQTIHQWPATLVQPVGSPLSLECTVEGTSNPNLYWYRQAAGRGLQLLFYSVGIGQISSEVPQNLSASRPQDRQFILSSKKLLLSDSGFYLCACTSQGARVMSRVYGYTFGSGTRLTVV.

The chain recombines TRBV5-4 with TRBJ2-2; 11 nucleotides match TRBD1. V was clipped by 4 bases and J by 6 bases; unmatched bases: 2. The CDR3 has 14 residues. Germline lookup yields CDR1 SGHNT and CDR2 YYREEE (reference sequence). CDR3 nucleotide sequence: TGTGCCAGCAGCGGGACAGGGGGGGCCGGGGAGCTGTTTTTT. As protein: CASSGTGGAGELFF.

DNA of the CDR3: TGTGCCAGCAGCTCAACCGGCGGGGGGGCGGGGGAGACCCAGTACTTC. This codes for CASSSTGGGAGETQYF. The rearrangement uses TRBV11-2 and TRBJ2-5, with 9 positions matching TRBD2. Germline V gene sequence: CDR1 SGHAT, CDR2 FQNNGV. Losses at the gene ends were 4 bases for V and 5 bases for J; bases not matched to a gene: 11. The CDR3 runs to 16 residues.